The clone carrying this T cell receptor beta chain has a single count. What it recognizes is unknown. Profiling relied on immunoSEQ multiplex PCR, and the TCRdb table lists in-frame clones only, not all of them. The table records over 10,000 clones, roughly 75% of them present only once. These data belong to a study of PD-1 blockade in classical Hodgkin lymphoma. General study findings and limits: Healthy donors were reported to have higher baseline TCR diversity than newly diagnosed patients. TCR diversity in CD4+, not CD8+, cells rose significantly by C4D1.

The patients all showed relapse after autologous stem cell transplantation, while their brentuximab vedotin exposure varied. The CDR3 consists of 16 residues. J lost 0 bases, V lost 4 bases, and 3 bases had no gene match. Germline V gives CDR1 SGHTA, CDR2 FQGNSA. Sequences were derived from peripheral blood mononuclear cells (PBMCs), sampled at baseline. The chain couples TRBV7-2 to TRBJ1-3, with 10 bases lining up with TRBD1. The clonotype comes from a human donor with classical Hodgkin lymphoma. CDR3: CASSWTGGISGNTIYF. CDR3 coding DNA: TGTGCCAGCAGCTGGACAGGGGGTATCTCTGGAAACACCATATATTTT.